This passage covers 8 T cell receptor beta chains from one sample sequenced in a study of identifying expanded T cells in peripheral blood. Data came from immunoSEQ multiplex PCR; TCRdb stores just in-frame clones and leaves some out. Here the sample spans roughly 81,000 clones, about four fifths being singletons. The sample comprised blood. These receptor sequences come from a person aged 18 to 70 in good health.

This rearrangement joins TRBV7-2 to TRBJ2-5, with 8 bases lining up with TRBD1. The CDR3 runs to 14 residues. CDR1 and CDR2 from the germline V gene are SGHTA and FQGNSA. J lost 1 base, V lost 5 bases, and 3 bases had no gene match. CDR3: CASSRGQGQETQYF. The CDR3 DNA sequence: TGTGCCAGCAGCCGTGGACAGGGCCAAGAGACCCAGTACTTC.

In its sample, this clone was seen many times. V and J are TRBV4-1 and TRBJ2-6; TRBD1 might be the D (5 bases). There are 17 residues in the CDR3. CDR1 and CDR2 (germline): MGHRA, YSYEKL. Trimming took off 2 bases at V and 0 bases at J, with 11 bases between the two ends. This CDR3 is CASSQLGQSSGANVLTF. The CDR3 DNA sequence: TGCGCCAGCAGCCAATTGGGGCAGAGCTCTGGGGCCAACGTCCTGACTTTC.

This chain links TRBV7-6 with TRBJ2-3, with a weak D call TRBD1 (6 bases). The germline CDR1 and CDR2 sequences are SGHVS and FNYEAQ. V gave up 5 bases and J gave up 1 base, with 19 bases separating them. This CDR3 region has 17 residues. For the CDR3, the DNA is TGTGCCAGCAGCCCCTTAGGGGACACTCGTGGCACAGATACGCAGTATTTT. It encodes CASSPLGDTRGTDTQYF.

This chain joins TRBV29-1 and TRBJ2-3; 11 nucleotides line up with TRBD2. Unmatched junction bases numbered 5, after V lost 3 bases and J lost 0 bases. This CDR3 region has 16 residues. Germline V gene lookup returns CDR1 SQVTM and CDR2 ANQGSEA. CDR3 amino acids: CSVEGTSGSSTDTQYF. CDR3 nucleotide sequence: TGCAGCGTTGAGGGGACTAGCGGATCTAGCACAGATACGCAGTATTTT.

The chain combines TRBV6-4 with TRBJ1-2; TRBD1 is a possible D gene (5 bases). From germline, CDR1 is MRHNA and CDR2 SNTAGT. V was pared by 2 bases and J by 0 bases, with 16 bases between. This CDR3 spans 17 amino acids. This CDR3 reads CASSDPRGGETNYGYTF. The CDR3 bases are TGTGCCAGCAGTGACCCCCGGGGGGGGGAGACTAACTATGGCTACACCTTC.

The chain links TRBV6-6 to TRBJ2-1; 15 bases fit TRBD2. From germline, CDR1 is MNHNY and CDR2 SVGAGI (reference sequence). There are 16 residues in the CDR3. V shed 5 bases, J shed 7 bases, and the junction held 6 bases outside the gene matches. CDR3 residues: CASSPGLAGGVNEQFF. The CDR3 nucleotides are TGTGCCAGCAGTCCTGGACTAGCGGGAGGGGTGAATGAGCAGTTCTTC.

This clone showed up just once. V is TRBV18 and J is TRBJ1-5; D is ambiguous. Germline CDR1 is KGHSH and CDR2 is LQKENI. There are 13 residues in the CDR3. Trimming left V 2 bases short and J 6 bases short, with 8 bases between. The CDR3 nucleotides are TGTGCCAGCTCACCAAGCGGAGGTCAGCCCCAGCATTTT. Encoded protein: CASSPSGGQPQHF.

This chain connects TRBV10-3 to TRBJ1-3, with D unresolved. Per the germline V gene, CDR1 is ENHRY and CDR2 is SYGVKD. CDR3 length: 15 residues. The V end lost 5 bases, the J end lost 0 bases, and 11 bases lay between the germline ends. CDR3 loop: CAISPLAGSGNTIYF. In DNA form, the CDR3 reads TGTGCCATCAGTCCTCTAGCAGGCTCTGGAAACACCATATATTTT.